This is a list of T cell receptor beta chains from one sample in a study of patients and donors after allogeneic stem cell transplantation. TCRdb independently ran MiXCR on the RT-PCR reads; one entry per CDR3 protein. The top ten clones hold around 32% of a sample with about 57,000 distinct CDR3 sequences, 13% of them seen once. Sample: blood, either unsorted or a sorted T cell fraction (not recorded which). These TCRs come from a human donor who was either an allogeneic HSCT recipient or a stem cell or donor lymphocyte infusion donor (not recorded which). It is not recorded whose cells these are; they may come from a transplant donor. The CDR3 runs from the conserved cysteine through the conserved F or W. A D gene is named only where the DNA matches it firmly. Some rows have no size entry. The others give once, few or many, or a class for an expanded clone.

>many|15|TRBV20-1|TRBJ1-1|-
CSAIPSLRGNTEAFF
TGCAGTGCTATACCCTCCCTAAGAGGAAACACTGAAGCTTTCTTT
>many|13|TRBV5-6|TRBJ1-4|-
CASSRGSHEKLFF
TGTGCCAGCAGTCGCGGGAGCCATGAAAAACTGTTTTTT
>few|14|TRBV6-5|TRBJ2-2|TRBD1
CASSWDSNTGELFF
TGTGCCAGCAGCTGGGACAGTAACACCGGGGAGCTGTTTTTT
>few|16|TRBV20-1|TRBJ2-1|TRBD2
CSASKPTSGIYNEQFF
TGCAGTGCTAGTAAACCGACTAGCGGGATATACAATGAGCAGTTCTTC
>few|16|TRBV20-1|TRBJ2-2|TRBD2
CSARDRTSGNTGELFF
TGCAGTGCTAGAGACCGGACTAGCGGGAACACCGGGGAGCTGTTTTTT
>few|14|TRBV18|TRBJ2-5|-
CASSPLEGRETQYF
TGTGCCAGCTCACCGCTCGAGGGGAGAGAGACCCAGTACTTC
>-|13|TRBV19|TRBJ2-2|-
CASSIVAAGELFF
TGTGCCAGTAGTATTGTCGCTGCCGGGGAGCTGTTTTTT
>few|12|TRBV25-1|TRBJ1-6|-
CASSSQGEPLHF
TGTGCCAGCAGTTCTCAGGGTGAACCCCTCCACTTT
>-|14|TRBV11-2|TRBJ2-5|-
CASNPTALGETQYF
TGTGCCAGCAACCCGACGGCCCTGGGGGAGACCCAGTACTTC
>many|14|TRBV7-9|TRBJ1-2|-
CASSTGPAPYGYTF
TGTGCCAGCAGTACTGGGCCGGCTCCCTATGGCTACACCTTC
>many|16|TRBV4-2|TRBJ1-6|-
CASSWTAGNNNSPLHF
TGTGCCAGCAGCTGGACAGCCGGGAACAATAATTCACCCCTCCACTTT
>few|15|TRBV2|TRBJ1-3|-
CASSDSPYSGNTIYF
TGTGCCAGCAGCGACAGTCCATACTCTGGAAACACCATATATTTT
>-|15|TRBV15|TRBJ2-5|-
CATSRDGGLEETQYF
TGTGCCACCAGCAGAGATGGGGGGTTGGAAGAGACCCAGTACTTC
>few|13|TRBV12-3/TRBV12-4|TRBJ2-5|-
CASSLDSQETQYF
TGTGCCAGCAGTTTGGACAGTCAAGAGACCCAGTACTTC
>many|16|TRBV5-1|TRBJ1-1|-
CASSSRPGPLNTEAFF
TGCGCCAGCAGCTCCAGACCGGGACCGCTGAACACTGAAGCTTTCTTT
>many|20|TRBV5-1|TRBJ1-2|TRBD1
CASSLAPKMDRGSPLYGYTF
TGCGCCAGCAGCTTGGCCCCTAAAATGGACAGGGGGTCTCCCCTCTATGGCTACACCTTC
>few|17|TRBV18|TRBJ1-6|-
CASSPRGRAHWNSPLHF
TGTGCCAGCTCACCAAGAGGCAGGGCTCATTGGAATTCACCCCTCCACTTT
>-|13|TRBV20-1|TRBJ2-7|-
CSASKGGSYEQYF
TGCAGTGCTAGCAAGGGGGGCTCCTACGAGCAGTACTTC
>-|12|TRBV25-1|TRBJ1-2|-
CASAGTNYGYTF
TGTGCCAGCGCAGGAACTAACTATGGCTACACCTTC
>few|17|TRBV6-4|TRBJ2-1|TRBD2
CASTGRRLAGDYNEQFF
TGTGCCAGCACAGGCCGGCGGCTAGCGGGAGATTACAATGAGCAGTTCTTC
>-|15|TRBV3-1|TRBJ1-5|TRBD1
CASTPQTGSYQPQHF
TGTGCCAGCACCCCACAGACAGGGAGTTATCAGCCCCAGCATTTT
>-|13|TRBV20-1|TRBJ2-3|TRBD2
CSASSGNTDTQYF
TGCAGTGCCTCTAGCGGGAACACAGATACGCAGTATTTT
>-|13|TRBV12-3/TRBV12-4|TRBJ2-7|TRBD2
CASSLGTRYEQYF
TGTGCCAGCAGTTTAGGGACTAGGTACGAGCAGTACTTC
>many|12|TRBV5-1|TRBJ1-1|-
CASSHGEGEAFF
TGCGCCAGCAGTCACGGGGAAGGGGAAGCTTTCTTT
>-|13|TRBV28|TRBJ1-5|TRBD1
CASRDRGYQPQHF
TGTGCCAGCAGGGACAGGGGATATCAGCCCCAGCATTTT
>-|13|TRBV5-1|TRBJ2-1|-
CASSLIGYNEQFF
TGCGCCAGCAGCTTGATCGGATACAATGAGCAGTTCTTC
>many|16|TRBV10-3|TRBJ1-6|TRBD1
CAIRGDRSSYNSPLHF
TGTGCCATCAGGGGGGACAGGAGCTCCTATAATTCACCCCTCCACTTT
>-|15|TRBV28|TRBJ2-7|TRBD1
CASSYPGQGAYEQYF
TGTGCCAGCAGCTATCCGGGACAGGGCGCCTACGAGCAGTACTTC
>-|16|TRBV5-6|TRBJ2-2|-
CASSLLSTLNTGELFF
TGTGCCAGCAGCTTGTTGTCCACCCTAAACACCGGGGAGCTGTTTTTT
>-|13|TRBV5-1|TRBJ1-2|TRBD1
CASAERTGFGYTF
TGCGCCAGCGCCGAAAGGACAGGGTTTGGCTACACCTTC
>-|15|TRBV11-2|TRBJ2-1|-
CASSTLAGGYNEQFF
TGTGCCAGCAGCACCCTGGCAGGGGGGTACAATGAGCAGTTCTTC
>-|15|TRBV20-1|TRBJ2-1|-
CSARDRVVSYNEQFF
TGCAGTGCTAGAGATAGGGTCGTCTCCTACAATGAGCAGTTCTTC
>-|15|TRBV20-1|TRBJ2-3|TRBD2
CSARRLAGGPDTQYF
TGCAGTGCACGGCGACTAGCGGGAGGGCCGGATACGCAGTATTTT
>-|14|TRBV24-1|TRBJ1-5|-
CATSEWTANQPQHF
TGTGCCACCAGTGAGTGGACAGCTAATCAGCCCCAGCATTTT
>few|16|TRBV2|TRBJ2-2|TRBD2
CASSVAGGPEAGELFF
TGTGCCAGCAGTGTAGCGGGAGGGCCGGAGGCCGGGGAGCTGTTTTTT
>few|14|TRBV20-1|TRBJ2-1|TRBD2
CSAYSGSSYNEQFF
TGCAGTGCTTATAGCGGGAGCTCCTACAATGAGCAGTTCTTC
>few|11|TRBV20-1|TRBJ2-2|-
CSASDTGELFF
TGCAGTGCTAGCGATACCGGGGAGCTGTTTTTT
>-|17|TRBV2|TRBJ2-3|TRBD1
CASSVLPGQPHTDTQYF
TGTGCCAGCAGTGTTTTACCGGGACAGCCCCACACAGATACGCAGTATTTT
>-|13|TRBV10-3|TRBJ2-1|TRBD2
CAISGLAVDEQFF
TGTGCCATCAGTGGACTAGCAGTCGATGAGCAGTTCTTC
>many|13|TRBV7-2|TRBJ1-2|TRBD1
CASSLDRGDGYTF
TGTGCCAGCAGCCTTGACAGGGGTGATGGCTACACCTTC
>many|16|TRBV5-1|TRBJ1-1|-
CASSLGKGGVYTEAFF
TGCGCCAGCAGCTTGGGAAAGGGAGGAGTGTACACTGAAGCTTTCTTT
>few|13|TRBV20-1|TRBJ2-7|TRBD2
CSACRDYAGEQYF
TGCAGTGCTTGCCGGGACTATGCGGGGGAGCAGTACTTC
>many|12|TRBV7-9|TRBJ1-5|-
CASSPPDQPQHF
TGTGCCAGCAGCCCCCCCGATCAGCCCCAGCATTTT
>-|15|TRBV6-5|TRBJ2-6|-
CASRDSFSGANVLTF
TGTGCCAGCAGGGACAGTTTTTCTGGGGCCAACGTCCTGACTTTC
>-|16|TRBV24-1|TRBJ2-1|-
CATSDFGGSSYNEQFF
TGTGCCACCAGTGATTTTGGGGGGAGCTCCTACAATGAGCAGTTCTTC
>many|13|TRBV10-3|TRBJ1-2|-
CAIPHPRAPGYTF
TGTGCCATCCCCCACCCGCGAGCGCCTGGCTACACCTTC
>-|16|TRBV27|TRBJ1-2|-
CASSLSSSPQRSGYTF
TGTGCCAGCAGTTTATCATCGAGCCCCCAACGAAGCGGCTACACCTTC
>-|16|TRBV14|TRBJ2-1|TRBD2
CASSQDLLADYNEQFF
TGTGCCAGCAGCCAAGATTTACTAGCGGACTACAATGAGCAGTTCTTC
>-|13|TRBV9|TRBJ2-1|-
CASSVGGPNEQFF
TGTGCCAGCAGCGTAGGGGGCCCCAATGAGCAGTTCTTC
>many|13|TRBV20-1|TRBJ1-2|TRBD1
CSAPGQGMYGYTF
TGCAGTGCTCCGGGACAGGGGATGTATGGCTACACCTTC
>many|17|TRBV15|TRBJ1-3|TRBD1
CATSRVLGQGTGNTIYF
TGTGCCACCAGCAGAGTACTGGGACAGGGTACTGGAAACACCATATATTTT
>many|16|TRBV7-9|TRBJ1-1|-
CASSSLRSSGRSEAFF
TGTGCCAGCAGCTCACTACGGTCGAGCGGACGCTCGGAAGCTTTCTTT
>many|10|TRBV20-1|TRBJ1-4|-
CSAPFEKLFF
TGCAGTGCCCCCTTCGAAAAACTGTTTTTT